These 17 T cell receptor beta chains came from one sample sequenced in a study of cytomegalovirus exposure and HLA in healthy donors (dated by TCRdb to between 2016 and 2019). Libraries were prepared through the immunoSEQ multiplex PCR assay. TCRdb took this table from immuneACCESS and kept in-frame rearrangements with V and J called. Such tables lack part of the clones; where checked against another copy, unresolved V genes explain under half of the gap, and the rest is unexplained. This sample holds almost 70,000 clones; just over 95% were observed only once. 4.5% of the sample rests with the top ten. The source material was PBMCs. These receptors were collected from a young woman in good health and CMV-seropositive.

This clone was seen a single time. The chain couples TRBV5-4 to TRBJ2-3, with no clear D. This CDR3 contains 13 residues. V gave up 4 bases and J gave up 4 bases, with 10 bases separating them. The germline CDR1 and CDR2 sequences are SGHNT and YYREEE (reference sequence). The CDR3, as DNA: TGTGCCAGCAGCCCTCTCTTCGCAGATACGCAGTATTTT. Translation gives CASSPLFADTQYF.

The CDR3 loop reads CASSLELLAGVGEQYF. The CDR3 DNA sequence: TGTGCCAGCAGTTTAGAACTACTAGCGGGAGTAGGCGAGCAGTACTTC. The gene calls are TRBV28 and TRBJ2-7, with 11 positions matching TRBD2. The CDR3 sequence is 16 residues long. J was trimmed by 6 bases and V by 2 bases; bases with no gene match: 9. Looked up from germline, CDR1 is MDHEN and CDR2 is SYDVKM.

The chain employs TRBV27 and TRBJ1-1, with 7 bases identical to TRBD1. Trimming removed 7 bases from V and 1 base from J; junction bases left unmatched: 6. The CDR3 loop spans 14 amino acids. The germline V gene has CDR1 MNHEY and CDR2 SMNVEV (reference sequence). The CDR3 DNA reads as TGTGCCAGCACCCAGAGACAGGGGAACACTGAAGCTTTCTTT. This sequence encodes CASTQRQGNTEAFF.

In its sample, this clone was seen once. The chain is built from TRBV6-6 and TRBJ2-2; TRBD2 matches 9 bases. V dropped 8 bases and J dropped 0; count of bases not matched to a gene: 4. CDR3 size: 15 residues. The germline CDR1 and CDR2 sequences are MNHNY and SVGAGI (reference sequence). CDR3 nucleotide sequence: TGTGCCAGCGGGATAGCGGGAGCGAACACCGGGGAGCTGTTTTTT. This sequence encodes CASGIAGANTGELFF.

The rearrangement joins TRBV21-1 to TRBJ1-2; TRBD1 is the table's D call, not checked against the DNA. TRBV21-1 is a pseudogene segment. This CDR3 spans 17 amino acids. The CDR3 is CASNSLRSENSRCGYTF. CDR3 sequence (DNA): TGTGCCAGCAACTCATTAAGGTCTGAGAACAGCAGGTGCGGCTACACCTTC.

V usage is TRBV19 and J usage is TRBJ2-1; D is undetermined. This CDR3 has 13 residues. V was shortened by 4 bases and J by 3 bases, with 7 bases between the two germline ends. The germline CDR1 and CDR2 sequences are LNHDA and SQIVND (reference sequence). Here the CDR3 DNA reads TGTGCCAGTAGTACAACACGCTACAATGAGCAGTTCTTC. Its protein product is CASSTTRYNEQFF. The whole variable domain, filled in from reference TRBV19 and TRBJ2-1, reads DGGITQSPKYLFRKEGQNVTLSCEQNLNHDAMYWYRQDPGQGLRLIYYSQIVNDFQKGDIAEGYSVSREKKESFPLTVTSAQKNPTAFYLCASSTTRYNEQFFGPGTRLTVL.

The V call is TRBV11-2, the J call TRBJ2-3; 9 nucleotides line up with TRBD2. The CDR3 covers 15 residues. Germline V lookup: CDR1 SGHAT, CDR2 FQNNGV. Trimming took 1 base from V and 3 from J; bases not matched to a gene: 2. The CDR3 region has the DNA TGTGCCAGCAGCTTAGGCGGGAGGGAGACAGATACGCAGTATTTT. This sequence encodes CASSLGGRETDTQYF.

CDR3 in amino acids: CASGLGQTNTGELFF. For the CDR3, the DNA is TGTGCTAGTGGTTTGGGACAGACGAACACCGGGGAGCTGTTTTTT. This chain joins TRBV12-5 and TRBJ2-2; a possible D gene is TRBD1 (5 bases). V was pared by 1 base and J by 0 bases, with 6 bases between. The germline V gene encodes CDR1 LGHNT and CDR2 FRNRAP. The CDR3 runs to 15 residues.

This sequence joins TRBV7-2 and TRBJ2-7; D possibly corresponds to TRBD1 (5 bases). The CDR3 is 15 amino acids. Germline V gene sequence: CDR1 SGHTA, CDR2 FQGNSA. The ends were cut back, 0 bases at V and 4 bases at J, with 13 bases in the middle. CDR3 residues: CASSLARQISYEQYF. The CDR3, as DNA: TGTGCCAGCAGCTTAGCCCGACAGATATCTTACGAGCAGTACTTC.

This chain uses TRBV5-5 with TRBJ2-2, with D perhaps TRBD2 (5 bases). Trimming took 3 bases from V and 0 from J, leaving 12 bases between them. The CDR3 is 16 amino acids. Germline lookup yields CDR1 SGHKS and CDR2 YYEKEE (reference sequence). CDR3 coding DNA: TGTGCCAGCAGCTCATGGACCGGGACGAACACCGGGGAGCTGTTTTTT. Translating it yields CASSSWTGTNTGELFF.

This chain uses TRBV30 with TRBJ2-5, with D perhaps matching TRBD1 (5 bases). The CDR3 has 14 residues. Looked up from germline, CDR1 is GTSNPN and CDR2 is SVGIG (reference sequence). V was shortened by 3 bases and J by 5 bases, with 16 bases between the two germline ends. The CDR3 region is CAWSNQGVRETQYF. CDR3 in DNA: TGTGCCTGGAGCAACCAAGGGGTTCGGGAGACCCAGTACTTC.

This clone appeared once. V is TRBV7-9 and J is TRBJ2-5, with D possibly TRBD2 on 5 matching bases. CDR1 and CDR2 from the germline V gene are SEHNR and FQNEAQ (reference sequence). Trimming shortened V by 0 bases and J by 5 bases, and 13 bases separated the two germline ends. The CDR3 runs 15 residues. The CDR3 region has the DNA TGTGCCAGCAGCTTAGCGGGCGGGCCGGGGGAGACCCAGTACTTC. Protein sequence: CASSLAGGPGETQYF.

The V call is TRBV6-5, the J call TRBJ2-3, with D possibly being TRBD1 (7 bases). V lost 5 bases to trimming and J lost 3 bases, with 12 bases between them. Per germline, CDR1 MNHEY and CDR2 SVGAGI. CDR3 length equals 14 residues. In DNA, the CDR3 is TGTGCCAGCAGTCAGGGGGGAGTAACAGATACGCAGTATTTT. This codes for CASSQGGVTDTQYF.

Comments on this clone: The sample carries other DNA sequences with the same CDR3. J is TRBJ2-7 and V is TRBV28; D unclear. The CDR3 is 11 residues long. Trimming pared 4 bases from V and 3 bases from J, leaving 4 bases between. The germline CDR1 and CDR2 sequences are MDHEN and SYDVKM. CDR3 in DNA: TGTGCCAGCAGTTCGGTCTACGAGCAGTACTTC. Its translation is CASSSVYEQYF. Supplemented by reference TRBV28 and TRBJ2-7, the full variable domain reads DVKVTQSSRYLVKRTGEKVFLECVQDMDHENMFWYRQDPGLGLRLIYFSYDVKMKEKGDIPEGYSVSREKKERFSLILESASTNQTSMYLCASSSVYEQYFGPGTRLTVT.

This clone was recorded only once. The chain joins TRBV5-4 to TRBJ1-4; D might be TRBD1 (5 bases). The germline V and J ends were trimmed by 1 base and 8 bases, with 9 bases remaining between them. This CDR3 is built from 13 residues. Per the germline V gene, CDR1 is SGHNT and CDR2 is YYREEE (reference sequence). This CDR3 is CASSLSGAEKLFF. In DNA, the CDR3 is TGTGCCAGCAGCTTGAGCGGGGCGGAAAAACTGTTTTTT.

Only one count was recorded for this clone. The chain carries TRBV10-2 and TRBJ1-4; a weak D match, TRBD1 (5 bases). Per the germline V gene, CDR1 is WSHSY and CDR2 is SAAADI. V was shortened by 4 bases and J by 7 bases, with 10 bases between the two germline ends. The CDR3 totals 13 residues. The CDR3 is CASSVDSSEKLFF. The DNA of the CDR3 is TGCGCCAGCAGTGTTGACAGCTCTGAAAAACTGTTTTTT.

The gene calls are TRBV7-9 and TRBJ2-5; D may be TRBD1 (5 bases). CDR1 and CDR2 from the germline V gene are SEHNR and FQNEAQ (reference sequence). Trimming cost V 3 bases and J 1 base, with 12 bases left between them. The CDR3 has 15 amino acids. CDR3 DNA sequence: TGTGCCAGCAGCTTTGTGCAGGGCACCCAAGAGACCCAGTACTTC. As protein: CASSFVQGTQETQYF.